The source of this TCR beta chain is a study of blood T cell repertoires in COVID-19. Study-wide context: The origin of the acute and convalescent COVID-19 samples was the United States, Italy and Spain.

Germline values: CDR1 GTSNPN, CDR2 SVGIG (reference sequence). The CDR3 spans 13 residues. V shed 5 bases and J shed 0 bases, with 10 bases lying between them. As handled by the study authors: For nucleated cells, counts were estimated from reference gene primer amplification. Some clones are missing from TCRdb's copy, which holds only in-frame ones; the method was immunoSEQ multiplex PCR. That table furnishes V, J and clone size, whereas the DNA furnished D and trimming. The data hold some 14,000 clones, with 81% observed a single time. This clone has just a few counts. The sample taken for sequencing was peripheral blood. The V and J genes are TRBV30 and TRBJ1-2, with D possibly being TRBD1 (5 bases). The receptor's source is a human donor in a cohort sampled during active COVID-19. The DNA of the CDR3 is TGTGCCTGGCACAGGACCCCTAACTATGGCTACACCTTC. Protein: CAWHRTPNYGYTF.